The 29 T cell receptor beta chains below were found in one sample sequenced in a study of control samples from healthy donors and cancer patients. Sequencing used immunoSEQ multiplex PCR; TCRdb keeps in-frame clones, though not all of them. The sample holds over 100,000 clones; approximately 90% are singletons and the top ten take 2.1%. The sample comprised blood. The receptors were gathered from a woman in her 50s in good health.

The V call is TRBV10-2, the J call TRBJ1-5, with 9 nucleotides matching TRBD1. The CDR3 has 15 amino acids. V gave up 6 bases and J gave up 1 base; unmatched junction bases: 4. Germline CDR1 is WSHSY and CDR2 is SAAADI. In DNA form, the CDR3 reads TGCGCCAGCAGGAACAGGGGGCCGAGCAATCAGCCCCAGCATTTT. Amino acid sequence: CASRNRGPSNQPQHF.

The V gene is TRBV28, the J gene TRBJ1-5; no reliable D call. The CDR3 is made up of 14 amino acids. Looked up from germline, CDR1 is MDHEN and CDR2 is SYDVKM. Trimming stripped 10 bases from V and 4 bases from J, with 17 bases between. The CDR3 here is CATMKAGGNQPQHF. DNA for the CDR3: TGTGCCACCATGAAGGCAGGAGGGAATCAGCCCCAGCATTTT.

The chain links TRBV9 to TRBJ1-1; 8 positions agree with TRBD1. CDR1 and CDR2 (germline): SGDLS, YYNGEE. The CDR3 spans 14 residues. The J segment lost 0 bases and the V segment lost 4 bases, leaving 2 bases of the junction unmatched. The CDR3 loop reads CASSSDRVNTEAFF. The CDR3 nucleotides are TGTGCCAGCAGCTCGGACAGGGTGAACACTGAAGCTTTCTTT.

The rearrangement joins TRBV6-4 to TRBJ1-5; D uncertain. Germline V CDR1 and CDR2: MRHNA, SNTAGT. This CDR3 is 15 amino acids long. The V end was cut by 10 bases, the J end by 3 bases, with 19 bases between. The CDR3 region has the DNA TGTGCCACCCCTCTTCCCCGGAGATACAATCAGCCCCAGCATTTT. Protein product: CATPLPRRYNQPQHF.

V gene TRBV5-1 combines with J gene TRBJ1-2; possibly TRBD1 for D (6 bases). V gave up 0 bases and J gave up 1 base, with 13 bases separating them. Per germline, CDR1 SGHRS and CDR2 YFSETQ. The CDR3 sequence is 16 residues long. The CDR3 region has the DNA TGCGCCAGCAGCTTGGGGACAGCCGTGGATAACTATGGCTACACCTTC. Protein sequence: CASSLGTAVDNYGYTF.

CDR3 amino acids: CASSAGTAYGYTF. The CDR3 region has the DNA TGCGCCAGCAGCGCCGGGACAGCTTATGGCTACACCTTC. The rearrangement joins TRBV5-1 to TRBJ1-2; 7 bases are shared with TRBD1. V shed 4 bases and J 5 bases; nucleotides not matched to a gene: 5. The CDR3 has 13 amino acids. Germline V CDR1 and CDR2: SGHRS, YFSETQ.

This clone appeared a single time. The chain is built from TRBV6-5 and TRBJ1-1, with D possibly matching TRBD1 (6 bases). CDR3 size: 15 residues. Deletions cut 0 bases from V and 0 bases from J, with 8 bases between. Germline V gene data show CDR1 as MNHEY and CDR2 as SVGAGI. CDR3 coding DNA: TGTGCCAGCAGTTACTCCAGGGGAATGAACACTGAAGCTTTCTTT. Translation gives CASSYSRGMNTEAFF.

This clone was seen a single time. The rearrangement links TRBV6-5 to TRBJ1-2; D is uncertain. With 0 bases removed from V and 8 bases from J, the gap between germline ends came to 10 bases. Germline lookup yields CDR1 MNHEY and CDR2 SVGAGI. The CDR3 runs to 13 residues. CDR3 coding DNA: TGTGCCAGCAGTTACTCGGCGGGAGGGGGCTACACCTTC. Its protein is CASSYSAGGGYTF.

CDR3 coding DNA: TGTGCCAGTAGTATATCCGGGACCCTGTCGAGTAGAGGGCAGTACTTC. It specifies CASSISGTLSSRGQYF. The rearrangement links TRBV19 to TRBJ2-7; D could derive from TRBD1 or TRBD2 (5 bases each). Trimming took 2 bases from V and 9 from J, leaving 23 bases between them. Germline CDR1 is LNHDA and CDR2 is SQIVND (reference sequence). The length of the CDR3 is 16 residues.

The gene calls are TRBV11-2 and TRBJ2-1, with 8 nucleotides matching TRBD1. This CDR3 is 17 amino acids long. Trimming cost V 2 bases and J 9 bases; bases outside gene matches: 15. Germline CDR1 and CDR2: SGHAT and FQNNGV. The CDR3 sequence: CASSLRAVGQGGGEQFF. The CDR3 coding sequence is TGTGCCAGCAGCTTACGGGCCGTAGGACAGGGTGGGGGTGAGCAGTTCTTC.

This clone was picked up a small number of times. The rearrangement links TRBV7-9 to TRBJ1-2; D remains unclear. CDR1 and CDR2 (germline): SEHNR, FQNEAQ (reference sequence). There are 17 residues in the CDR3. Trimming took 5 bases from V and 2 from J, leaving 21 bases between them. The CDR3 is CASSETARYSGNYGYTF. The CDR3 bases are TGTGCCAGCAGCGAAACGGCGCGTTACTCGGGGAACTATGGCTACACCTTC.

This CDR3 reads CASSPGLYSGNTIYF. The DNA for the CDR3 is TGCGCCAGCAGCCCCGGACTATACTCTGGAAACACCATATATTTT. This sequence joins TRBV5-1 and TRBJ1-3, with unresolved D. V was trimmed by 4 bases and J by 0 bases, leaving 11 bases between them. CDR3 length: 15 amino acids. Germline CDR1 is SGHRS and CDR2 is YFSETQ.

The chain carries TRBV13 and TRBJ1-1, with 7 bases identical to TRBD1. V dropped 3 bases and J dropped 5; count of bases not matched to a gene: 12. Germline CDR1 reads PRHDT; CDR2 reads FYEKMQ (reference sequence). The CDR3 loop spans 16 amino acids. The CDR3 sequence is CASSLRDSQSRTEAFF. CDR3 sequence (DNA): TGTGCCAGCAGCTTGAGGGACAGTCAAAGCAGGACTGAAGCTTTCTTT.

Comments on this clone: At the DNA level, this CDR3 is encoded by other sequences in the same sample as well. This chain links TRBV5-1 with TRBJ1-2, with unresolved D. Germline CDR1 SGHRS, CDR2 YFSETQ. This CDR3 is built from 13 residues. The germline V and J ends were trimmed by 0 bases and 4 bases, with 7 bases remaining between them. The CDR3 coding sequence is TGCGCCAGCAGCTTGGAGGGAAGCTATGGCTACACCTTC. Amino acids: CASSLEGSYGYTF.

The V gene is TRBV6-6, the J gene TRBJ1-1; weak D call: TRBD1 (5 bases). Germline V lookup: CDR1 MNHNY, CDR2 SVGAGI (reference sequence). CDR3 size: 13 residues. V lost 11 bases and J 7 bases, leaving 20 bases between the germline ends. CDR3 nucleotide sequence: TGTGCCGGCCAGGGATCCCATAAGGATGAAGCTTTCTTT. Translation: CAGQGSHKDEAFF.

The chain links TRBV20-1 to TRBJ2-7, with a tentative D call TRBD2 (6 bases). This CDR3 has 11 residues. Germline CDR1 and CDR2: DFQATT and SNEGSKA (reference sequence). V lost 5 bases to trimming and J lost 3 bases, with 8 bases between them. The CDR3 protein is CSAGGGYEQYF. CDR3 DNA sequence: TGCAGTGCTGGGGGAGGCTACGAGCAGTACTTC.

The chain employs TRBV5-1 and TRBJ1-2; 11 nucleotides line up with TRBD1. The V and J ends lost 0 bases and 5 bases, in that order; junction bases with no gene match: 9. The germline gives CDR1 SGHRS, CDR2 YFSETQ. The CDR3 is made up of 17 amino acids. The CDR3 is CASSLGGQGALGYGYTF. DNA of the CDR3: TGCGCCAGCAGCTTGGGTGGACAGGGGGCGCTCGGGTATGGCTACACCTTC.

The count of this clone is one. The V gene is TRBV10-1, the J gene TRBJ1-1; unclear D gene. Germline V gene data show CDR1 as WNHNN and CDR2 as SYGVQD (reference sequence). The V gene lost 4 bases and the J gene lost 1 base, with 4 bases spanning the gap. CDR3 size: 12 residues. The chain's CDR3 is CASSASNTEAFF. CDR3 coding DNA: TGCGCCAGCAGTGCCTCGAACACTGAAGCTTTCTTT.

The CDR3 region has the DNA TGTGCCAGCAGCTTGTTGCAGGGGGCGGTTGGTTACACTGAAGCTTTCTTT. It specifies CASSLLQGAVGYTEAFF. This chain links TRBV5-4 with TRBJ1-1; 8 bases line up with TRBD1. The CDR3 runs 17 residues. Trimming removed 1 base from V and 3 bases from J; junction bases left unmatched: 11. Germline loops: CDR1 SGHNT, CDR2 YYREEE (reference sequence).

The chain couples TRBV19 to TRBJ1-2, with 7 positions matching TRBD1. V was clipped by 5 bases and J by 2 bases; unmatched bases: 8. The germline V gene has CDR1 LNHDA and CDR2 SQIVND (reference sequence). The CDR3 spans 15 residues. The CDR3 nucleotides are TGTGCCAGTAGTGTCGAGACAGGGAAGAACTATGGCTACACCTTC. It specifies CASSVETGKNYGYTF.

This chain connects TRBV2 to TRBJ2-5; the D call may be TRBD1 or TRBD2 (6 bases each). The length of the CDR3 is 16 residues. Trimming took off 3 bases at V and 5 bases at J, with 19 bases between the two ends. The germline V gene has CDR1 SNHLY and CDR2 FYNNEI. The CDR3 is CASSERVSGARETQYF. The CDR3 nucleotides are TGTGCCAGCAGTGAGCGCGTGTCGGGGGCCCGGGAGACCCAGTACTTC.

The chain carries TRBV5-1 and TRBJ1-4, with TRBD1 identical over 7 bases. Germline-derived CDR1 and CDR2 are SGHRS and YFSETQ. The J segment lost 0 bases and the V segment lost 5 bases, leaving 10 bases of the junction unmatched. The CDR3 contains 17 residues. The CDR3 is CASRKGDSYATNEKLFF. CDR3 coding DNA: TGCGCCAGCAGAAAGGGGGACAGCTATGCAACTAATGAAAAACTGTTTTTT. Based on the CDR3 plus reference TRBV5-1 and TRBJ1-4, the full variable domain is KAGVTQTPRYLIKTRGQQVTLSCSPISGHRSVSWYQQTPGQGLQFLFEYFSETQRNKGNFPGRFSGRQFSNSRSEMNVSTLELGDSALYLCASRKGDSYATNEKLFFGSGTQLSVL.

The chain is built from TRBV3-1 (or the pseudogene TRBV3-2) and TRBJ1-1; perhaps TRBD1 as D (5 bases). Germline loops: CDR1 LGHDT, CDR2 YNNKEL (reference sequence). This CDR3 comprises 15 residues. V was pared by 2 bases and J by 0 bases, with 10 bases between. CDR3 residues: CASSQHTGMNTEAFF. The CDR3 region has the DNA TGTGCCAGCAGCCAACACACAGGCATGAACACTGAAGCTTTCTTT.

This clone is a singleton in its sample. This sample includes further DNA sequences coding for the same CDR3. The chain is built from TRBV7-9 and TRBJ1-5; D is ambiguous. Germline assignment: CDR1 SEHNR and CDR2 FQNEAQ (reference sequence). With 1 base removed from V and 7 bases from J, the gap between germline ends came to 5 bases. CDR3 length equals 12 residues. CDR3 bases: TGTGCCAGCAGCTTAGTAGGGCAGCCCCAGCATTTT. This sequence encodes CASSLVGQPQHF.

V and J are TRBV2 and TRBJ1-5; D is possibly TRBD1 (5 bases). The CDR3 extends over 14 amino acids. Trimming cost V 3 bases and J 9 bases, with 15 bases left between them. Germline V CDR1 and CDR2: SNHLY, FYNNEI. The CDR3 region is CASSERQFRGPQHF. CDR3 sequence (DNA): TGTGCCAGCAGTGAGCGACAGTTCCGAGGGCCCCAGCATTTT. Full variable domain (outside the CDR3, taken from reference TRBV2 and TRBJ1-5): EPEVTQTPSHQVTQMGQEVILRCVPISNHLYFYWYRQILGQKVEFLVSFYNNEISEKSEIFDDQFSVERPDGSNFTLKIRSTKLEDSAMYFCASSERQFRGPQHFGDGTRLSIL.

CDR3 sequence reads: CASSLAYTDEQFF. As DNA, the CDR3 is TGCGCCAGCAGCTTGGCCTACACCGATGAGCAGTTCTTC. The chain combines TRBV5-1 with TRBJ2-1, with D unresolved. CDR1 is SGHRS, CDR2 YFSETQ, per germline. The ends were cut back, 0 bases at V and 8 bases at J, with 9 bases in the middle. The CDR3 runs to 13 residues.

CDR3 protein: CASRYGDRGLYEQYF. CDR3 sequence (DNA): TGTGCCAGCAGATACGGGGACAGGGGTTTGTACGAGCAGTACTTC. The chain uses TRBV28 and TRBJ2-7, with 10 nucleotides matching TRBD1. CDR3 length: 15 residues. CDR1 is MDHEN and CDR2 is SYDVKM in the germline V gene. J lost 4 bases, V lost 6 bases, and 9 bases had no gene match.

The table lists this clone with a count of one. The chain joins TRBV3-1 (or the pseudogene TRBV3-2) to TRBJ2-6; the D is unclear. Trimming took 10 bases from V and 0 from J, leaving 13 bases between them. Looked up from germline, CDR1 is LGHDT and CDR2 is YNNKEL (reference sequence). CDR3 length equals 15 residues. This CDR3 is CATQSGNSGANVLTF. CDR3 DNA: TGTGCCACCCAATCTGGTAACTCTGGGGCCAACGTCCTGACTTTC.

V gene TRBV7-8 combines with J gene TRBJ1-3; no reliable D call. The CDR3 has 17 amino acids. From germline, CDR1 is SGHVS and CDR2 FQNEAQ. V dropped 1 base and J dropped 0 bases, with 13 bases sitting between them. Here the CDR3 DNA reads TGTGCCAGCAGCTTAGGGGCAGGATTGAGCTCTGGAAACACCATATATTTT. Translation: CASSLGAGLSSGNTIYF.